Detailed here is one T cell receptor (beta chain). Its matching antigen is unknown. Germline V gene sequence: CDR1 SGHAT, CDR2 FQNNGV. CDR3 size: 13 residues. V shed 5 bases and J 9 bases; nucleotides not matched to a gene: 5. The PCR ran on 60 Vbeta and 13 Jbeta primers. Some clones are missing from TCRdb's copy, which holds only in-frame ones; the method was immunoSEQ multiplex PCR. There are tens of thousands of clones in the sample; 76% occur only once, and 1.4% lies in the top ten. This entry belongs to a study of cytomegalovirus exposure and HLA in healthy donors. Findings of the study overall: Many donors carried some public TCRs, although rarity characterized most TCR sequences. V- and J-gene trimming in TCR beta was tied to a missense DCLRE1C variant by an analysis performed later.

Material for sequencing was PBMCs. The sequence was obtained from a male donor in good health and CMV-seronegative. The V call is TRBV11-2, the J call TRBJ2-5, with 11 bases fitting TRBD1. In DNA form, the CDR3 reads TGTGCCAGCAGCCCAGGACAGGGGGCGGCCCAGTACTTC. This gives the protein CASSPGQGAAQYF.